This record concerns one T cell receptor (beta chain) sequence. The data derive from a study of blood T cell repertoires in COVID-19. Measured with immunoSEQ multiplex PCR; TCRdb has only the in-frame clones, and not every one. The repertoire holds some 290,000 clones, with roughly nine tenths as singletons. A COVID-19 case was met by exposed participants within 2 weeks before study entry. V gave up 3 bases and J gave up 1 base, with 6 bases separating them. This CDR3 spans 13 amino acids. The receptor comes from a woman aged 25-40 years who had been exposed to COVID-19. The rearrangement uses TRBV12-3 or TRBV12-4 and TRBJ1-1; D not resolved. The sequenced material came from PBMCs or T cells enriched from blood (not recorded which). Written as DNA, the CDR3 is TGTGCCAGCAGTTTGAGGAGGAACACTGAAGCTTTCTTT. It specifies CASSLRRNTEAFF.